This TCR beta chain was captured in a study of OX40 agonist ivuxolimab in advanced cancers. Per germline, CDR1 SGHAT and CDR2 FQNNGV. The CDR3 is made up of 13 amino acids. Trimming took 0 bases from V and 11 from J, leaving 13 bases between them. Measured with immunoSEQ multiplex PCR; TCRdb has only the in-frame clones, and not every one. The sample has more than 85,000 clones; approximately 89% are singletons. The chain combines TRBV11-2 with TRBJ1-1; tentatively, D is TRBD1 (6 bases). The sequence was obtained from an adult with an advanced solid tumor such as melanoma, head and neck, liver or kidney cancer. The source was CD4+ or CD8+ T cells sorted from blood, collected in a trial of the OX40 agonist ivuxolimab. This chain's CDR3 is CASSLEPGVRAFF. CDR3 DNA: TGTGCCAGCAGCTTAGAGCCAGGGGTGAGGGCTTTCTTT.